The 25 T cell receptor beta chains below were found in one sample sequenced in a study of cytomegalovirus exposure and HLA in healthy donors. In the PCR, 60 Vbeta and 13 Jbeta primers were used. Sequenced by immunoSEQ multiplex PCR; TCRdb stores in-frame clones only, minus some. This repertoire shows about 140,000 clones, 65% to 85% found once; its top ten account for about 4.3%. The source material was PBMCs. The origin of the receptors is a woman aged 35 to 49 in good health and CMV-seropositive.

The chain uses TRBV14 and TRBJ2-7, with 9 bases that match TRBD2. Losses at the gene ends were 0 bases for V and 7 bases for J; bases not matched to a gene: 7. Germline CDR1 SGHDN, CDR2 FVKESK. The CDR3 runs 15 residues. CDR3 residues: CASSQDSGRLREQYF. The CDR3 DNA follows: TGTGCCAGCAGCCAAGATAGCGGGAGACTGCGGGAGCAGTACTTC. Together with reference TRBV14 and TRBJ2-7, the CDR3 gives the full variable domain: EAGVTQFPSHSVIEKGQTVTLRCDPISGHDNLYWYRRVMGKEIKFLLHFVKESKQDESGMPNNRFLAERTGGTYSTLKVQPAELEDSGVYFCASSQDSGRLREQYFGPGTRLTVT.

The chain combines TRBV7-3 with TRBJ2-7; 9 bases match TRBD2. Looked up from germline, CDR1 is SGHTA and CDR2 is FQGTGA. The CDR3 loop spans 15 amino acids. V was pared by 6 bases and J by 2 bases, with 8 bases of the junction left unmatched. The CDR3 loop is CASSPSLAGTYEQYF. The CDR3 region has the DNA TGTGCCAGCAGTCCCTCGCTAGCGGGGACCTACGAGCAGTACTTC.

The chain joins TRBV13 to TRBJ2-3; 11 nucleotides match TRBD2. Germline loops: CDR1 PRHDT, CDR2 FYEKMQ (reference sequence). The length of the CDR3 is 15 residues. V was clipped by 7 bases and J by 3 bases; unmatched bases: 6. Here the CDR3 DNA reads TGTGCCAGCACCCAGGCTAGCGGGGGGACAGATACGCAGTATTTT. It specifies CASTQASGGTDTQYF.

This chain uses TRBV5-1 with TRBJ1-5; a possible D gene is TRBD1 (6 bases). Germline-derived CDR1 and CDR2 are SGHRS and YFSETQ. This CDR3 contains 14 residues. With 4 bases removed from V and 5 bases from J, the gap between germline ends came to 13 bases. The CDR3 bases are TGCGCCAGCAGCCCGGACAGCTTCGATCAGCCCCAGCATTTT. Translating gives CASSPDSFDQPQHF.

The CDR3 DNA sequence: TGTGCCAGCAGCCAACCCGGGGGGCGGGCCGGGGAGCTGTTTTTT. It is translated as CASSQPGGRAGELFF. J is TRBJ2-2 and V is TRBV7-3; TRBD2 is a possible D gene (7 bases). Germline V gene data show CDR1 as SGHTA and CDR2 as FQGTGA. The CDR3 runs 15 residues. V was pared by 5 bases and J by 6 bases, with 16 bases between.

The chain recombines TRBV15 with TRBJ2-2; 7 positions agree with TRBD2. Trimming cost V 7 bases and J 11 bases; bases outside gene matches: 19. CDR3 length: 16 residues. Germline CDR1 LNHNV, CDR2 YYDKDF (reference sequence). DNA of the CDR3: TGTGCCACCACCTTACTCGGGACTAACAGACCGGGTGAGCTGTTTTTT. Protein product: CATTLLGTNRPGELFF.

The gene calls are TRBV7-3 and TRBJ2-3; TRBD2 aligns across 11 bases. Germline CDR1 is SGHTA and CDR2 is FQGTGA. V was pared by 4 bases and J by 1 base, with 1 base of the junction left unmatched. The CDR3 is 15 residues long. CDR3 loop: CASSSTSGGTDTQYF. In DNA form, the CDR3 reads TGTGCCAGCAGCTCGACTAGCGGGGGCACAGATACGCAGTATTTT.

This chain uses TRBV15 with TRBJ2-5; maybe TRBD1 (6 bases). V lost 2 bases and J 5 bases, leaving 9 bases between the germline ends. Per the germline V gene, CDR1 is LNHNV and CDR2 is YYDKDF (reference sequence). The CDR3 loop spans 13 amino acids. The CDR3 DNA reads TGTGCCACCAGCAGATACAGGGAGGAGACCCAGTACTTC. Translated, it gives CATSRYREETQYF. Together with reference TRBV15 and TRBJ2-5, the CDR3 gives the full variable domain: DAMVIQNPRYQVTQFGKPVTLSCSQTLNHNVMYWYQQKSSQAPKLLFHYYDKDFNNEADTPDNFQSRRPNTSFCFLDIRSPGLGDTAMYLCATSRYREETQYFGPGTRLLVL.

The chain combines TRBV19 with TRBJ2-1; weak D call: TRBD2 (5 bases). Germline-derived CDR1 and CDR2 are LNHDA and SQIVND (reference sequence). This CDR3 comprises 14 residues. V dropped 6 bases and J dropped 5 bases, with 14 bases sitting between them. The CDR3, as DNA: TGTGCCAGTAGACTGACTACCTGGAACAATGAGCAGTTCTTC. Amino acid sequence: CASRLTTWNNEQFF.

The genes are TRBV28 and TRBJ1-2, with D possibly TRBD1 on 6 matching bases. The germline gives CDR1 MDHEN, CDR2 SYDVKM. Trimming pared 7 bases from V and 4 bases from J, leaving 13 bases between. The CDR3 runs to 13 residues. CDR3 sequence (DNA): TGTGCCAGCATCGGCGGGGGCCGCTATGGCTACACCTTC. Amino acids: CASIGGGRYGYTF.

The chain uses TRBV30 and TRBJ2-7, with TRBD2 identical over 7 bases. The J call is doubtful: the DNA matches TRBJ2-1 better. The germline CDR1 and CDR2 sequences are GTSNPN and SVGIG (reference sequence). This CDR3 is built from 17 residues. The CDR3 sequence: CAWSVWASGVSYNEQFF. CDR3 DNA: TGTGCCTGGAGTGTGTGGGCTAGCGGAGTCTCCTACAATGAGCAGTTCTTC.

This chain links TRBV6-6 with TRBJ2-5; perhaps TRBD1 as D (6 bases). TRBJ2-7 explains the end of the DNA better; the J call may be wrong. The CDR3 totals 14 residues. Germline CDR1 and CDR2: MNHNY and SVGAGI (reference sequence). The CDR3 here is CASSYYSDSTEQYF. For the CDR3, the DNA is TGTGCCAGCAGTTACTATTCGGACAGCACCGAGCAGTACTTC.

This chain links TRBV29-1 with TRBJ1-5; 8 bases agree with TRBD1. This CDR3 region has 13 residues. The junction had 10 bases not matched to a gene; V was cut back by 6 bases and J by 9 bases. The germline V gene encodes CDR1 SQVTM and CDR2 ANQGSEA. For the CDR3, the DNA is TGCAGCGTACTCAGGGGGCCCTCAGGGCCCCAGCATTTT. Protein sequence: CSVLRGPSGPQHF.

This clone turned up a few times. This chain uses TRBV28 with TRBJ1-5; possibly TRBD1 for D (6 bases). Trimming pared 1 base from V and 4 bases from J, leaving 14 bases between. The CDR3 spans 16 residues. Germline lookup yields CDR1 MDHEN and CDR2 SYDVKM. CDR3 sequence: CASSLFGQSRNQPQHF. As DNA, the CDR3 is TGTGCCAGCAGTTTATTCGGACAGTCCAGAAATCAGCCCCAGCATTTT. The full variable domain, rest sourced from reference TRBV28 and TRBJ1-5, is DVKVTQSSRYLVKRTGEKVFLECVQDMDHENMFWYRQDPGLGLRLIYFSYDVKMKEKGDIPEGYSVSREKKERFSLILESASTNQTSMYLCASSLFGQSRNQPQHFGDGTRLSIL.

V gene TRBV5-1 combines with J gene TRBJ2-5; 8 bases align to TRBD2. The germline V gene has CDR1 SGHRS and CDR2 YFSETQ. V dropped 4 bases and J dropped 4; count of bases not matched to a gene: 9. CDR3 size: 15 residues. DNA of the CDR3: TGCGCCAGCAGCGGATCTAGCGGGTGGGGAGAGACCCAGTACTTC. It encodes CASSGSSGWGETQYF.

The rearrangement joins TRBV25-1 to TRBJ1-6; 7 nucleotides align to TRBD1. The trim removed 1 base at V and 7 bases at J, leaving 7 bases unmatched. This CDR3 region has 16 residues. The germline V gene encodes CDR1 MGHDK and CDR2 SYGVNS. This CDR3 reads CASSESSSRGNSPLHF. CDR3 in DNA: TGTGCCAGCAGTGAATCTTCTTCCAGGGGGAATTCACCCCTCCACTTT.

This sequence joins TRBV27 and TRBJ1-2; TRBD1 is a possible D gene (5 bases). Germline V gene lookup returns CDR1 MNHEY and CDR2 SMNVEV (reference sequence). The CDR3 consists of 13 residues. The germline V and J ends were trimmed by 0 bases and 8 bases, with 10 bases remaining between them. CDR3 in DNA: TGTGCCAGCAGTTTATCCAGGGCTGGGGGCTACACCTTC. This gives the protein CASSLSRAGGYTF.

The rearrangement links TRBV7-3 to TRBJ2-1, with 7 nucleotides matching TRBD2. Trimming at V came to 2 bases and at J to 6 bases, leaving 7 bases not matched to a gene. CDR1 and CDR2 (germline): SGHTA, FQGTGA. There are 15 residues in the CDR3. The CDR3, as DNA: TGTGCCAGCAGCTTAGGCGGGAGCAGCCTCAATGAGCAGTTCTTC. It translates to CASSLGGSSLNEQFF.

The J gene is TRBJ2-3, the V gene TRBV19, with TRBD1 matching 7 bases. This CDR3 is 15 amino acids long. J gave up 0 bases and V 6 bases, and 6 bases lay outside the gene matches. Looked up from germline, CDR1 is LNHDA and CDR2 is SQIVND (reference sequence). The CDR3 DNA reads TGTGCCAGTAGCCACGGGACAGCCAGCACAGATACGCAGTATTTT. This codes for CASSHGTASTDTQYF.

The chain has TRBV7-2 and TRBJ2-7, with TRBD2 matching 9 bases. J lost 2 bases, V lost 2 bases, and 7 bases had no gene match. The CDR3 sequence is 16 residues long. Germline CDR1 SGHTA, CDR2 FQGNSA. The chain's CDR3 is CASSLTRLAGTYEQYF. In DNA form, the CDR3 reads TGTGCCAGCAGCTTAACCCGGCTAGCGGGGACCTACGAGCAGTACTTC. The full variable domain, in which reference TRBV7-2 and TRBJ2-7 provide the parts outside the CDR3, is GAGVSQSPSNKVTEKGKDVELRCDPISGHTALYWYRQSLGQGLEFLIYFQGNSAPDKSGLPSDRFSAERTGGSVSTLTIQRTQQEDSAVYLCASSLTRLAGTYEQYFGPGTRLTVT.

The rearrangement joins TRBV10-3 to TRBJ2-1; D is ambiguous. Germline V lookup: CDR1 ENHRY, CDR2 SYGVKD. Between the trimmed V and J ends, which lost 2 bases and 6 bases, there was a span of 8 bases. The CDR3 has 13 residues. The CDR3 loop is CAISEESSNEQFF. In DNA form, the CDR3 reads TGTGCCATCAGTGAGGAGTCTAGCAATGAGCAGTTCTTC.

The rearrangement uses TRBV6-1 and TRBJ2-5, with 7 positions matching TRBD1. CDR1 is MNHNS, CDR2 SASEGT, per germline. CDR3 length: 15 residues. Trimming removed 6 bases from V and 5 bases from J; junction bases left unmatched: 12. In DNA form, the CDR3 reads TGTGCCAGCAGCGATGACAGGGTGGTTGTGGAGACCCAGTACTTC. Translation: CASSDDRVVVETQYF.

This clone appeared a single time. The J gene is TRBJ1-1, the V gene TRBV30; D perhaps matches TRBD1 (6 bases). V was trimmed by 3 bases and J by 4 bases, leaving 18 bases between them. The CDR3 is 15 amino acids. From germline, CDR1 is GTSNPN and CDR2 SVGIG (reference sequence). In DNA, the CDR3 is TGTGCCTGGAGGACAAGGTCGACAGGTGGCACTGAAGCTTTCTTT. Protein product: CAWRTRSTGGTEAFF.

The CDR3 loop reads CASSLDRNLPQHF. The CDR3 DNA sequence: TGTGCCAGCAGCCTGGACAGGAACCTGCCCCAGCATTTT. The chain carries TRBV6-5 and TRBJ1-5, with TRBD1 matching 7 bases. V lost 6 bases and J lost 9; bases outside the gene matches: 8. The CDR3 spans 13 residues. Per the germline V gene, CDR1 is MNHEY and CDR2 is SVGAGI.

The V and J genes are TRBV4-2 and TRBJ1-3; no firm D call. The CDR3 has 17 amino acids. The V and J ends lost 6 bases and 0 bases respectively, with 18 bases between them. CDR1 is LGHNA and CDR2 is YNFKEQ in the germline V gene. CDR3 sequence reads: CASSPDGGAGSGNTIYF. The DNA of the CDR3 is TGTGCCAGCAGTCCCGATGGAGGAGCAGGCTCTGGAAACACCATATATTTT.